This T cell receptor (beta chain) was retrieved from a study of T cell changes during pregnancy in multiple sclerosis. Assay: immunoSEQ multiplex PCR; the TCRdb copy retains only in-frame clones and omits some. The sample gives about 29,000 clones, around nine tenths of which show up once; approximately 6% is in the top ten. The J segment lost 4 bases and the V segment lost 6 bases, leaving 8 bases of the junction unmatched. The CDR3 loop spans 15 amino acids. In germline, CDR1 is MNHEY, CDR2 SVGAGI. This clonotype originated in a female donor with multiple sclerosis, enrolled in a pregnancy study. This material consisted of CD8+ T cells from peripheral blood mononuclear cells, taken before pregnancy. The V and J genes are TRBV6-5 and TRBJ2-5; 10 bases are a match to TRBD1. The CDR3 region is CASRGTGAVTETQYF. CDR3 DNA sequence: TGTGCCAGCAGAGGGACAGGGGCGGTCACAGAGACCCAGTACTTC.